A selection of T cell receptor beta chains follows, all from one sample in a study of CD8 T cells in Susac syndrome. TCRdb re-analysed the immunoSEQ multiplex PCR reads in MiXCR, keeping a single row per CDR3 protein. This table has about 250,000 distinct CDR3 sequences, 90% to 95% appearing once. Sequencing was performed on CD4+ T cells from PBMCs. These receptors were collected from a human donor with multiple sclerosis. Each CDR3 is given with its conserved first and last residue. A D gene is named only where the DNA matches it firmly. For some rows the clone size is stated as once, few or many, or as a class when expanded; others skip it.

v_call: TRBV7-9
j_call: TRBJ1-1
clone_size: NA
d_call: NA
cdr3_nt: TGTGCCAGCAGCTTACCCCCGAACATTGAAGCTTTCTTT
cdr3_aa: CASSLPPNIEAFF

v_call: TRBV5-6
j_call: TRBJ1-5
clone_size: NA
d_call: NA
cdr3_nt: TGTGCCAGCAGCATAAGACAGGCGACTCGTGAGCCCCAGCATTTT
cdr3_aa: CASSIRQATREPQHF

v_call: TRBV30
j_call: TRBJ2-2
clone_size: once
d_call: NA
cdr3_nt: TGTGCCCTCACATCGCGGGCCCCGAACACCGGGGAGCTGTTTTTT
cdr3_aa: CALTSRAPNTGELFF

v_call: TRBV24-1
j_call: TRBJ2-3
clone_size: NA
d_call: NA
cdr3_nt: TGTGCCACCAGTGATTTCGGGCATTCGTTGGGGAGAGATACGCAGTATTTT
cdr3_aa: CATSDFGHSLGRDTQYF

v_call: TRBV7-9
j_call: TRBJ1-4
clone_size: NA
d_call: NA
cdr3_nt: TGTGCCAGCAGCGGGCGTACTGCAACTAATGAAAAACTGTTTTTT
cdr3_aa: CASSGRTATNEKLFF

v_call: TRBV12-3/TRBV12-4
j_call: TRBJ2-2
clone_size: NA
d_call: NA
cdr3_nt: TGTGCCAGCAGTTCAAGCAGGGTAACCGGGGAGCTGTTTTTT
cdr3_aa: CASSSSRVTGELFF

v_call: TRBV5-1
j_call: TRBJ2-5
clone_size: NA
d_call: TRBD1
cdr3_nt: TGCGCCAGCAGCCCCGAGGACAGGAGAAGAGAGACCCAGTACTTC
cdr3_aa: CASSPEDRRRETQYF

v_call: TRBV20-1
j_call: TRBJ2-7
clone_size: NA
d_call: TRBD2
cdr3_nt: TGCAGTGCCGGGACTAGGAGCGAGCAGTACTTC
cdr3_aa: CSAGTRSEQYF

v_call: TRBV7-9
j_call: TRBJ1-5
clone_size: once
d_call: NA
cdr3_nt: TGTGCCAGCAGCTCCCAGCGGCCGGGGCGGAAAAATCAGCCCCAGCATTTT
cdr3_aa: CASSSQRPGRKNQPQHF

v_call: TRBV9
j_call: TRBJ2-2
clone_size: NA
d_call: NA
cdr3_nt: TGTGCCAGCAGCGTAGGGGCAGGGGAGACCGGGGAGCTGTTTTTT
cdr3_aa: CASSVGAGETGELFF

v_call: TRBV29-1
j_call: TRBJ1-4
clone_size: NA
d_call: TRBD1
cdr3_nt: TGCAGCATGAAGGGGGCGCGTGAAAAACTGTTTTTT
cdr3_aa: CSMKGAREKLFF

v_call: TRBV20-1
j_call: TRBJ1-1
clone_size: NA
d_call: NA
cdr3_nt: TGCAGTGCTAAAGGGGGTTACACTGAAGCTTTCTTT
cdr3_aa: CSAKGGYTEAFF

v_call: TRBV19
j_call: TRBJ2-5
clone_size: NA
d_call: TRBD1
cdr3_nt: TGTGCCAGTAGCCCCCGGGACAGAGACCAAGAGACCCAGTACTTC
cdr3_aa: CASSPRDRDQETQYF

v_call: TRBV5-4
j_call: TRBJ2-6
clone_size: NA
d_call: TRBD1
cdr3_nt: TGTGCCAGCAGCCCCGTGGGACAGGGGGGAACTGGGGCCAACGTCCTGACTTTC
cdr3_aa: CASSPVGQGGTGANVLTF

v_call: TRBV29-1
j_call: TRBJ2-7
clone_size: few
d_call: TRBD1
cdr3_nt: TGCAGCGTTGAGGTTAGGGGGCGCGCCTACGAGCAGTACTTC
cdr3_aa: CSVEVRGRAYEQYF

v_call: TRBV20-1
j_call: TRBJ1-2
clone_size: once
d_call: NA
cdr3_nt: TGCAGTGCTCACTCTCCCCCCGGGACGCAAAGTTGGGGCTACACCTTC
cdr3_aa: CSAHSPPGTQSWGYTF

v_call: TRBV18
j_call: TRBJ1-1
clone_size: once
d_call: NA
cdr3_nt: TGTGCCAGCTCACCATTGACAGTCGATGCTGAAGCTTTCTTT
cdr3_aa: CASSPLTVDAEAFF

v_call: TRBV3-1
j_call: TRBJ1-6
clone_size: few
d_call: TRBD1
cdr3_nt: TGTGCCAGCAGTCTCGGACAGGGAACTTCACCCCTCCACTTT
cdr3_aa: CASSLGQGTSPLHF

v_call: TRBV19
j_call: TRBJ1-1
clone_size: NA
d_call: NA
cdr3_nt: TGTGCCAGTAGTACAGTCCCCACTGAAGCTTCCTTT
cdr3_aa: CASSTVPTEASF

v_call: TRBV7-9
j_call: TRBJ2-1
clone_size: NA
d_call: NA
cdr3_nt: TGTGCCAGCAGCAAGGCCTTCGGGACTGACAATGAGCAGTTCTTC
cdr3_aa: CASSKAFGTDNEQFF

v_call: TRBV7-9
j_call: TRBJ2-3
clone_size: NA
d_call: NA
cdr3_nt: TGTGCCAGCAGCTTAACCCTCGGTGCAGATACGCAGTATTTT
cdr3_aa: CASSLTLGADTQYF

v_call: TRBV7-9
j_call: TRBJ2-2
clone_size: NA
d_call: NA
cdr3_nt: TGTGCCAGCTTTTCTCCCGGCAGGATGAACACCGGGGAGCTGTTTTTT
cdr3_aa: CASFSPGRMNTGELFF

v_call: TRBV7-9
j_call: TRBJ2-6
clone_size: NA
d_call: NA
cdr3_nt: TGTGCCAGCAGCTTGGTGGGGGCCAACGTCCTGACTTTC
cdr3_aa: CASSLVGANVLTF

v_call: TRBV6-1
j_call: TRBJ1-5
clone_size: NA
d_call: NA
cdr3_nt: TGTGCCAGCATGCGAACCGGAGGGTTAGGTCAGCCCCAGCATTTT
cdr3_aa: CASMRTGGLGQPQHF

v_call: TRBV4-1
j_call: TRBJ2-4
clone_size: NA
d_call: TRBD2
cdr3_nt: TGCGCCAGCAGCCAAGTGGGCTCGGGACTAGCGACTCAGGGGGGAAAAAACATTCAGTACTTC
cdr3_aa: CASSQVGSGLATQGGKNIQYF

v_call: TRBV10-1
j_call: TRBJ2-7
clone_size: NA
d_call: TRBD1
cdr3_nt: TGCGCCAGACAGCAGGGTAGAGGGACAGGGGAACACGAGCAGTACTTC
cdr3_aa: CARQQGRGTGEHEQYF